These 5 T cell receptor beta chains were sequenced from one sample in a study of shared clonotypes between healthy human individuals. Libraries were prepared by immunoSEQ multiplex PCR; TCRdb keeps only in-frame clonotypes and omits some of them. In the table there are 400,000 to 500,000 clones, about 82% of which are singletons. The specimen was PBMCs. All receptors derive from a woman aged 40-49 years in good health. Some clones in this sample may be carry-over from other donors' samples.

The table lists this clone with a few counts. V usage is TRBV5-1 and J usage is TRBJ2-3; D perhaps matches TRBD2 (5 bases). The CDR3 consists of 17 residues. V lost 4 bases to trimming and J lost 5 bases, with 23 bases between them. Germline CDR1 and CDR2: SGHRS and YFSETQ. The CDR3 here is CASSTPRGERHRDTQYF. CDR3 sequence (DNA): TGCGCCAGCAGCACACCCCGGGGAGAGCGGCACCGAGATACGCAGTATTTT.

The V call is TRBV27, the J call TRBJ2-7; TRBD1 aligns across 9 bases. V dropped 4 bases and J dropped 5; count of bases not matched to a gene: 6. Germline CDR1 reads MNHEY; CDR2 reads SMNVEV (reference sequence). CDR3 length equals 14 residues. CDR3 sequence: CASSSQGAFNEQYF. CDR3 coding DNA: TGTGCCAGCAGTTCACAGGGGGCGTTCAACGAGCAGTACTTC.

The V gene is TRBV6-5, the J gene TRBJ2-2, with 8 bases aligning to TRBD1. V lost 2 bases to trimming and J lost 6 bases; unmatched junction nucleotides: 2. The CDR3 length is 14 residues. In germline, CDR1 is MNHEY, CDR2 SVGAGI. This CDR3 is CASSYLQGAGELFF. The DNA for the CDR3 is TGTGCCAGCAGTTACCTACAGGGGGCCGGGGAGCTGTTTTTT.

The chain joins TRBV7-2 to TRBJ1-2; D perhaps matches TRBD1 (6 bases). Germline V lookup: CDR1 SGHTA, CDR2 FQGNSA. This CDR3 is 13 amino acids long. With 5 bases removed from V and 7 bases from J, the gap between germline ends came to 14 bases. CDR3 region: CASSNSGASGYTF. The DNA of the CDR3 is TGTGCCAGCAGCAATTCGGGGGCGAGTGGCTACACCTTC.

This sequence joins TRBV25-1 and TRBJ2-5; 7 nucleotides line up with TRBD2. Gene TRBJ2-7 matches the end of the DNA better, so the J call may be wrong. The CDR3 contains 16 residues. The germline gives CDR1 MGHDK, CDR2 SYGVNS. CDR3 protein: CASSAGSGYLSYEQYF. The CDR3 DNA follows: TGTGCCAGCAGTGCCGGTAGCGGGTACCTTTCCTACGAGCAGTACTTC.